Listed below are T cell receptor beta chains from one sample, sequenced in a study of cytomegalovirus exposure and HLA in healthy donors. The method was immunoSEQ multiplex PCR; TCRdb's version includes in-frame clones alone and lacks a portion of them. The sample has some 150,000 clones, more than 80% seen once. Sequencing was done on a sample of PBMCs. The receptors originated from a woman in her 30s in good health and CMV-seropositive. The CDR3 runs from the conserved cysteine through the conserved F or W. Fields, in order: CDR3 DNA, CDR3 protein, clone size, D gene, J gene, V gene. D genes are given only for firm matches. Clone size, where shown, is once, few, many, or a class for clones that have expanded.

CDR3 DNA: TGTGCCAGTCGGGTAGGAGATACGCAGTATTTT
CDR3 protein: CASRVGDTQYF
clone size: -
D gene: -
J gene: TRBJ2-3
V gene: TRBV6-5

CDR3 DNA: TGTGCCAGCAGCTTGGAAGGGGGAAAAGCTTTCTTT
CDR3 protein: CASSLEGGKAFF
clone size: -
D gene: -
J gene: TRBJ1-1
V gene: TRBV5-4

CDR3 DNA: TGTGCCAGCAGCTTAGGAGGTACGGCCCTTGCAGATACGCAGTATTTT
CDR3 protein: CASSLGGTALADTQYF
clone size: few
D gene: -
J gene: TRBJ2-3
V gene: TRBV11-2

CDR3 DNA: TGTGCCAGCAGCTTTGTCGCGGTGCTGCTTGGCAATCAGCCCCAGCATTTT
CDR3 protein: CASSFVAVLLGNQPQHF
clone size: -
D gene: -
J gene: TRBJ1-5
V gene: TRBV5-5

CDR3 DNA: TGTGCCAGCAGCCGCGGTAGCCTAGCCAAAAACATTCAGTACTTC
CDR3 protein: CASSRGSLAKNIQYF
clone size: once
D gene: -
J gene: TRBJ2-4
V gene: TRBV11-1

CDR3 DNA: TGTGCCAGCGTCGACAGCTATGGCTACACCTTC
CDR3 protein: CASVDSYGYTF
clone size: -
D gene: -
J gene: TRBJ1-2
V gene: TRBV6-5

CDR3 DNA: TGTGCCAGCAGTTTTGTTGGACAGGGGAAGGAGACCCAGTACTTC
CDR3 protein: CASSFVGQGKETQYF
clone size: -
D gene: TRBD1
J gene: TRBJ2-5
V gene: TRBV28

CDR3 DNA: TGTGCCAGCAGTCCCGGGGGGGTAGATGAAAAACTGTTTTTT
CDR3 protein: CASSPGGVDEKLFF
clone size: -
D gene: -
J gene: TRBJ1-4
V gene: TRBV28

CDR3 DNA: TGTGCCAGCATGCGGGGCACAGGGGGTGGTACATACGAGCAGTACTTC
CDR3 protein: CASMRGTGGGTYEQYF
clone size: -
D gene: TRBD1
J gene: TRBJ2-7
V gene: TRBV7-9

CDR3 DNA: TGTGCCAGCAGTCCCCACAGGGGCGAGGACGAGCAGTACTTC
CDR3 protein: CASSPHRGEDEQYF
clone size: -
D gene: TRBD1
J gene: TRBJ2-7
V gene: TRBV6-1